This TCR beta chain was obtained from a study of beta chain features in type 1 diabetes. About the research overall: Patient and healthy donor groups were alike in age, gender and cell yields. General observations from the study: Shortening of TCRB CDR3s, moderate but significant, appeared in all four CD4+ subsets of Type 1 diabetes patients. Healthy donors had naive, central memory and Treg TCRB repertoires that appeared less similar than those seen among patients. Insertions were fewer and deletions more numerous at VDJ junctions in type 1 diabetes patients.

In its sample, this clone was seen a few times. Its matching antigen is unknown. The whole isolated RNA underwent reverse transcription, so sequencing captured expressed TCRB transcripts. Some clones are missing from TCRdb's copy, which holds only in-frame ones; the method was immunoSEQ multiplex PCR. The repertoire holds a few hundred thousand clones, with 16% as singletons. Sort purity for all populations was recorded as exceeding 98%. What was sequenced was naive CD4+ T cells from blood. The receptor's source is a man aged 30 to 45 with type 1 diabetes.

The CDR3 reads CASSLFPISGELFF. The DNA for the CDR3 is TGTGCCAGCAGCTTATTTCCCATTTCCGGGGAGCTGTTTTTT. The chain is built from TRBV13 and TRBJ2-2; D gene unclear. The CDR3 totals 14 residues. Between the trimmed V and J ends, which lost 2 bases and 6 bases, there was a span of 10 bases. Germline-derived CDR1 and CDR2 are PRHDT and FYEKMQ (reference sequence). The full variable domain, its missing parts supplied by reference TRBV13 and TRBJ2-2, is AAGVIQSPRHLIKEKRETATLKCYPIPRHDTVYWYQQGPGQDPQFLISFYEKMQSDKGSIPDRFSAQQFSDYHSELNMSSLELGDSALYFCASSLFPISGELFFGEGSRLTVL.